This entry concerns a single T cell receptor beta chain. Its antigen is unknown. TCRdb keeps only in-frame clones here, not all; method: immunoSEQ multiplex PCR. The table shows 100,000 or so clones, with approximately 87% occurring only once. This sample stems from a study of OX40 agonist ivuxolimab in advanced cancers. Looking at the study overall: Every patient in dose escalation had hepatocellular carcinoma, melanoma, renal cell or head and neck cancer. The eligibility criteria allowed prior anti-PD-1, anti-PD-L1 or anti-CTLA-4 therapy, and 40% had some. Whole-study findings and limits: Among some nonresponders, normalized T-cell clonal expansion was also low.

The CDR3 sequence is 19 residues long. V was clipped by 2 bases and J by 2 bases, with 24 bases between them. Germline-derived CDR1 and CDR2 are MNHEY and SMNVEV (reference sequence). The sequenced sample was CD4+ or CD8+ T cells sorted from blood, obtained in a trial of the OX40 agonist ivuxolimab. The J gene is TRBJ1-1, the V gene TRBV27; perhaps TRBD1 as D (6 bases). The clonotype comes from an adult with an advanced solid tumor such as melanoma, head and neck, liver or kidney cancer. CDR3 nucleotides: TGTGCCAGCAGTTTAGGGTGGGGGGGGGCGCAAGGGAAAAACACTGAAGCTTTCTTT. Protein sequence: CASSLGWGGAQGKNTEAFF.